This T cell receptor beta chain was identified during a study of shared clonotypes between healthy human individuals. Study findings and constraints: Rarefaction revealed incomplete sorted-subset sequencing despite large depth. Sample collection involved blood only; tissue repertoires are likely different.

Sequenced by immunoSEQ multiplex PCR; TCRdb stores in-frame clones only, minus some. The sample contains millions of clones, roughly 92% of which appear only once. A word on this clone: Its antigen remains unidentified.

Recent acute infections and vaccinations were absent in the healthy HIV-negative adult donors. From CD4+ cells came CD45RA+ naive and CD45RA-negative memory subsets. V was cut by 5 bases and J by 4 bases, with 6 bases left in between. Germline-derived CDR1 and CDR2 are SNHLY and FYNNEI. The CDR3 length is 12 residues. V usage is TRBV2 and J usage is TRBJ2-1; D is perhaps TRBD1 (5 bases). The origin of this receptor is a man aged 18-30 years in good health. The material sequenced was naive CD4+ T cells sorted from blood. Stated subset: CD45RA+ positively selected. CDR3 coding DNA: TGTGCCAGCAGTCGACAGTACAATGAGCAGTTCTTC. Its translation: CASSRQYNEQFF.